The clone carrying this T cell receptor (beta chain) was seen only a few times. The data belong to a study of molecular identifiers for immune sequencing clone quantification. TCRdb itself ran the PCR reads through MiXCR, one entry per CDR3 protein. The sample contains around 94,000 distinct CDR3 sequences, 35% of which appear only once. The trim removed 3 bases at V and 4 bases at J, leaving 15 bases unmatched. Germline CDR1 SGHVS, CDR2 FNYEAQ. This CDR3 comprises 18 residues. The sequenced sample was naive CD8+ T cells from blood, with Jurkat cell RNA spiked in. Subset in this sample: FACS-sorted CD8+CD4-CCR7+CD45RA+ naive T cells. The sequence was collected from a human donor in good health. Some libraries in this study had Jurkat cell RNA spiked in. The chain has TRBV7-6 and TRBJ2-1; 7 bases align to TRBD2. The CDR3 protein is CASSFHLTSEISYNEQFF. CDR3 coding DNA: TGTGCCAGCAGCTTTCACCTAACTAGCGAGATATCATACAATGAGCAGTTCTTC.